In its sample, the clone carrying this T cell receptor beta chain was seen a few times. Its antigen is currently unknown. Sorting of CD4+ naive, central memory, regulatory and stem cell-like memory cells was performed via CD45RO/CCR7/CD25/CD127/CD95/CD27. Purity of each sorted population was above 95%. These data come from a study of beta chain features in type 1 diabetes. Findings of the study overall: Shortening that was moderate but significant affected the TCRB CDR3s of Type 1 diabetes patients in all four CD4+ subsets. VDJ junctions from type 1 diabetes patients carried fewer insertions and larger deletions.

Per germline, CDR1 SNHLY and CDR2 FYNNEI. This CDR3 has 14 amino acids. Trimming cost V 4 bases and J 3 bases, with 11 bases left between them. Of the isolated RNA, all was reverse transcribed, and so the sequenced material was expressed TCRB transcripts. Sequencing of naive, central memory and regulatory T cell samples gave an average of about 3.9 million reads. Libraries were prepared by immunoSEQ multiplex PCR; TCRdb keeps only in-frame clonotypes and omits some of them. The sample contains 150,000 to 190,000 clones, under 13% of which appear only once. This chain connects TRBV2 to TRBJ2-3, with TRBD2 as a possible D gene (6 bases). Sequencing used central memory CD4+ T cells from blood. The source is a man aged 25-45 years with type 1 diabetes. CDR3: CASSGGSGTDTQYF. In nucleotides, the CDR3 is TGTGCCAGCAGTGGGGGTAGCGGAACAGATACGCAGTATTTT.